The 6 T cell receptor beta chains below were found in one sample sequenced in a study of beta chain features in type 1 diabetes. Whole-study results and caveats: Within each of all four CD4+ subsets, Type 1 diabetes patients had TCRB CDR3s that were moderately but significantly shorter.

Their recognized antigens are unknown. cDNA synthesis used the whole RNA isolate, giving expressed TCRB sequences. Sequenced by immunoSEQ multiplex PCR; TCRdb stores in-frame clones only, minus some. Counted here are roughly 400,000 clones, 9.5% to 10% occurring once; the ten biggest clones make up approximately 0.55%. Material: central memory CD4+ T cells from blood. Receptors were obtained from a man younger than 40 with type 1 diabetes.

This clone was seen a few times. This chain links TRBV9 with TRBJ2-3; 10 nucleotides match TRBD2. There are 16 residues in the CDR3. Trimming at V came to 0 bases and at J to 8 bases, leaving 9 bases not matched to a gene. Germline CDR1 reads SGDLS; CDR2 reads YYNGEE. The DNA for the CDR3 is TGTGCCAGCAGCGTAGATCCTAGCGGGAGAGAAAGTACGCAGTATTTT. Encoded protein: CASSVDPSGRESTQYF.

CDR3 bases: TGTGCCAGCAGCCCCCTCCCCACCGGGGAGCTGTTTTTT. As protein: CASSPLPTGELFF. The genes are TRBV2 and TRBJ2-2; D not resolved. V gave up 6 bases and J gave up 4 bases, with 9 bases separating them. The CDR3 extends over 13 amino acids. Germline V gene sequence: CDR1 SNHLY, CDR2 FYNNEI.

The chain couples TRBV7-2 to TRBJ2-5; a weak D match, TRBD2 (5 bases). The germline gives CDR1 SGHTA, CDR2 FQGNSA. This CDR3 has 16 residues. V shed 2 bases and J shed 5 bases, with 18 bases lying between them. The CDR3 nucleotides are TGTGCCAGCAGCTTAAATAACGGGGTTCGAGGGGAGACCCAGTACTTC. Translated: CASSLNNGVRGETQYF.

This sequence joins TRBV29-1 and TRBJ2-1, with 8 bases aligning to TRBD1. The junction had 2 bases not matched to a gene; V was cut back by 7 bases and J by 6 bases. This CDR3 is 11 amino acids long. CDR1 and CDR2 from the germline V gene are SQVTM and ANQGSEA. The CDR3 DNA sequence: TGCAGCGGGGACAGGTCCAATGAGCAGTTCTTC. Protein sequence: CSGDRSNEQFF.

The gene calls are TRBV15 and TRBJ2-1, with D perhaps matching TRBD2 (6 bases). V shed 7 bases and J shed 0 bases, with 13 bases lying between them. CDR1 and CDR2 (germline): LNHNV, YYDKDF (reference sequence). The CDR3 has 15 amino acids. In DNA form, the CDR3 reads TGTGCCACCACCCCGCGGGGTGGCTCCTACAATGAGCAGTTCTTC. Its translation is CATTPRGGSYNEQFF.

This clone has a handful of counts. The chain links TRBV6-1 to TRBJ2-5, with D hard to call. Germline V gives CDR1 MNHNS, CDR2 SASEGT. The CDR3 consists of 13 residues. Between the trimmed V and J ends, which lost 6 bases and 0 bases, there was a span of 8 bases. The CDR3 sequence: CASRQGHQETQYF. CDR3 DNA sequence: TGTGCCAGCAGGCAAGGGCACCAAGAGACCCAGTACTTC.